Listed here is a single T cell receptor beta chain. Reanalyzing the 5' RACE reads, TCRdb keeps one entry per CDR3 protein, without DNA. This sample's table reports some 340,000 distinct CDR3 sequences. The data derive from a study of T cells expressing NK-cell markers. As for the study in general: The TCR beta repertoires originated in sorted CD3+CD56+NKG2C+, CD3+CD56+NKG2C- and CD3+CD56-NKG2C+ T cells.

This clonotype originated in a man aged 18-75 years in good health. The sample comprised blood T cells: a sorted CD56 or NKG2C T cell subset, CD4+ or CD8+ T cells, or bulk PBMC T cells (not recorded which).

The CDR3 sequence is CASSPHLRGYGYTF. The chain carries TRBV6-2 or TRBV6-3 and TRBJ1-2. Germline V gene lookup returns CDR1 MNHEY and CDR2 SVGEGT. This CDR3 contains 14 residues.